This TCR beta chain was sequenced in a study of vaccination and CD4 T cells after COVID-19. The study, taken as a whole, reports: The median SARS-CoV-2-reactive clonotype number increased from roughly 19 to 38, without statistical significance.

A single count supports this clonotype. The antigen is undetermined. Treatment here: roughly ten-day PBMC culture with coronavirus spike peptide pools or control peptides (ViraFEST assay). The Oncomine TCR Beta short-read assay generated sequence data from the DNA of cultured CD4+ T cells. It was cultured CD4+ T cells from which genomic DNA was extracted. In TCRdb, the PCR reads were re-called with MiXCR into one record per CDR3 protein. Found here are some 16,000 distinct CDR3 sequences, approximately 52% of them singletons; the top ten hold more than 3%. V gave up 1 base and J gave up 4 bases, with 14 bases separating them. This CDR3 contains 15 residues. The germline V gene has CDR1 SGHVS and CDR2 FQNEAQ.

The chain uses TRBV7-8 and TRBJ2-7, with D possibly matching TRBD2 (7 bases). The clonotype comes from a human donor who had recovered from COVID-19. The sequences come from CD4+ T cells from blood, cultured in vitro, collected before SARS-CoV-2 vaccination. The CDR3 loop reads CASSLEGGTLYEQYF. The CDR3 coding sequence is TGTGCCAGCAGCTTAGAGGGGGGGACACTTTACGAGCAGTACTTC.